This paragraph reports one T cell receptor beta chain. The data stem from a study of blood T cell repertoires in COVID-19. Study-level information: COVID-19 samples, acute and convalescent, were from the United States, Italy and Spain.

Some clones are missing from TCRdb's copy, which holds only in-frame ones; the method was immunoSEQ multiplex PCR. The profile shows about 240,000 clones, about 85% of them singletons. V was clipped by 4 bases and J by 3 bases; unmatched bases: 5. This CDR3 has 14 residues. Per germline, CDR1 SGDLS and CDR2 YYNGEE. V and J are TRBV9 and TRBJ1-2; 8 bases line up with TRBD1. Specimen: peripheral blood. This receptor was identified in a man aged 55-75 years who had recovered from COVID-19. CDR3: CASSRGQGDYGYTF. CDR3 in DNA: TGTGCCAGCAGCCGAGGACAGGGAGACTATGGCTACACCTTC.